This T cell receptor (beta chain) emerged from a study of brain T cells in children with intractable seizures listed by TCRdb under 2021. Background for the entire study: Resected brain tissue from roughly 50 pediatric epilepsy surgery cases was first screened for immune gene transcripts using a NanoString immunology panel. Among the approximately twelve selected surgery cases, pre-surgery blood was additionally sequenced for eight, leaving four cases with brain tissue only.

Reading the label with the study, this specimen's time point is: resected brain tissue, or blood drawn just prior to surgery. Surgery cases with the highest brain T cell transcript signatures were selected for TCR beta chain sequencing of brain tissue and, where available, blood. Prior to surgery, the patients had been treated with at least one anti-epileptic drug. TCR-sequenced patients were children with drug-resistant epilepsy due to tuberous sclerosis complex, focal cortical dysplasia, Rasmussen encephalitis or hemimegalencephaly. The blood samples were collected right before the epilepsy surgery. The Monarch genomic DNA purification kit was used to extract bulk genomic DNA from unsorted brain tissue and whole blood. At the junction V is shortened by 10 bases and J by 3 bases; bases outside the gene matches: 9. Reading the germline V gene (reference sequence) gives CDR1 LNHDA and CDR2 SQIVND. Including cysteine and phenylalanine, the CDR3 has 15 amino acids. Only the CDR3 portion is preserved as DNA: 45 bases, with reading frame beginning at the first base.

What the study reported, not specific to this receptor: The patients' HCMV serostatus was not known, and viral specificity was inferred solely from CDR3 sequence similarity. Because sequencing depth differed between pre- and post-surgery blood, the absence of clones from the pre-surgery sample may reflect undersampling.

TCR beta chain sequences were generated from genomic DNA using the immunoSEQ assay. From the authors' description of their analysis: Any CDR3 sequence that did not begin with the conserved framework cysteine at position 104 was removed by hand. To get clonality, the normalized Shannon's Diversity Index was subtracted from one, giving values from 0 (maximal diversity) to 1 (oligoclonal). Differences in the frequency of the same CDR3 between samples, such as brain versus blood, were assessed with chi-squared comparison-of-proportions tests. Public clonotypes were found through immuneACCESS searches, while the VDJdb browser was used to judge similarity to known antiviral clonotypes. TCRdb holds this immuneACCESS table with in-frame rearrangements only. Some clones are missing; in checked studies, unresolved V genes explain under half, and the rest has no known cause. V, J and clone size reflect that table, while D and trimming were determined from the DNA. Across this sample there are 78,000 or so clones, with around 91% seen only once. The ten largest clones capture around 24% of the sample.

In regard to this clone: Its recognized antigen is unknown. No much larger clone is present one base from it, and per-base qualities are unavailable.

The chain is encoded by TRBV19 joined to TRBJ2-7; TRBD2 agrees with 13 junctional bases. This clonotype originated in a girl aged 2 to 9 with Rasmussen encephalitis and intractable seizures. Sequences were derived from peripheral blood, sampled at surgery. The DNA reads TGTGCCACGGGGACTAGCGGGGTCGCATACTACGAGCAGTACTTC. This codes for CATGTSGVAYYEQYF.